What follows are 23 T cell receptor beta chains derived from one specimen sequenced in a study of glioma-infiltrating T cells after dendritic cell vaccination. The repertoire was sequenced with immunoSEQ multiplex PCR; TCRdb's copy has only in-frame clones and lacks some. Of fewer than 85,000 clones listed, roughly four fifths are singletons. Material: blood, obtained before dendritic cell vaccination. The origin of the receptors is a human donor with glioblastoma.

V gene TRBV7-2 combines with J gene TRBJ2-5, with TRBD2 identical over 10 bases. V lost 3 bases to trimming and J lost 2 bases; unmatched junction nucleotides: 3. There are 15 residues in the CDR3. Germline CDR1 and CDR2: SGHTA and FQGNSA. The CDR3 spells CASSFSSGGQETQYF. CDR3 nucleotide sequence: TGTGCCAGCAGCTTTTCTAGCGGGGGTCAAGAGACCCAGTACTTC.

This clone is deemed medium-sized. J is TRBJ1-1 and V is TRBV5-4; TRBD1 matches 8 bases. The V and J ends lost 2 bases and 5 bases, in that order; junction bases with no gene match: 2. The V gene's germline CDR1 is SGHNT and CDR2 YYREEE (reference sequence). The CDR3 has 13 amino acids. The CDR3 protein is CASSFRGLTEAFF. DNA of the CDR3: TGTGCCAGCAGCTTCAGGGGGCTGACTGAAGCTTTCTTT.

The gene calls are TRBV18 and TRBJ2-3; TRBD1 is a possible D gene (6 bases). This CDR3 is 15 amino acids long. The V and J ends lost 2 bases and 5 bases respectively, with 14 bases between them. Germline V gives CDR1 KGHSH, CDR2 LQKENI. In DNA, the CDR3 is TGTGCCAGCTCACCAGTCCCACAACAGGGAGATACGCAGTATTTT. It encodes CASSPVPQQGDTQYF.

This chain joins TRBV6-5 and TRBJ2-6, with D hard to call. V lost 4 bases and J 1 base, leaving 5 bases between the germline ends. This CDR3 region has 14 residues. CDR1 is MNHEY, CDR2 SVGAGI, per germline. The CDR3 sequence: CASSSESGANVLTF. DNA for the CDR3: TGTGCCAGCAGTTCCGAGTCTGGGGCCAACGTCCTGACTTTC.

This chain uses TRBV14 with TRBJ2-1; 8 bases fit TRBD1. Germline CDR1 reads SGHDN; CDR2 reads FVKESK. Trimming cost V 1 base and J 7 bases; bases outside gene matches: 3. The CDR3 is 14 residues long. The CDR3, as DNA: TGTGCCAGCAGCCAAGGACAGGGGCGTAATGAGCAGTTCTTC. It yields the protein CASSQGQGRNEQFF.

J is TRBJ1-1 and V is TRBV7-2, with TRBD1 as a possible D gene (6 bases). The germline gives CDR1 SGHTA, CDR2 FQGNSA. V was cut by 4 bases and J by 11 bases, with 29 bases left in between. CDR3 length: 17 residues. This chain's CDR3 is CASSSSRGGVSQEGAFF. CDR3 DNA sequence: TGTGCCAGCAGCTCTTCGAGGGGGGGGGTTTCACAGGAGGGCGCTTTCTTT.

The V call is TRBV18, the J call TRBJ2-7; 10 nucleotides match TRBD1. V was pared by 4 bases and J by 1 base, with 1 base of the junction left unmatched. Looked up from germline, CDR1 is KGHSH and CDR2 is LQKENI. CDR3 length equals 14 residues. CDR3 loop: CASSRQGASYEQYF. CDR3 coding DNA: TGTGCCAGCTCACGACAGGGGGCTTCCTACGAGCAGTACTTC. Combining the CDR3 with reference TRBV18 and TRBJ2-7 gives the whole variable domain NAGVMQNPRHLVRRRGQEARLRCSPMKGHSHVYWYRQLPEEGLKFMVYLQKENIIDESGMPKERFSAEFPKEGPSILRIQQVVRGDSAAYFCASSRQGASYEQYFGPGTRLTVT.

This clone was detected once. J is TRBJ2-2 and V is TRBV7-3; a possible D gene is TRBD2 (6 bases). The CDR3 spans 16 residues. Trimming took 5 bases from V and 0 from J, leaving 13 bases between them. Per germline, CDR1 SGHTA and CDR2 FQGTGA. CDR3 in DNA: TGTGCCAGCAGCACAGGAGGGCATACGAACACCGGGGAGCTGTTTTTT. Its translation is CASSTGGHTNTGELFF.

V gene TRBV5-1 combines with J gene TRBJ2-1, with TRBD2 matching 12 bases. The J segment lost 8 bases and the V segment lost 0 bases, leaving 3 bases of the junction unmatched. This CDR3 contains 15 residues. CDR1 and CDR2 from the germline V gene are SGHRS and YFSETQ. The CDR3, as DNA: TGCGCCAGCAGCTTGGGACTAGCGGGAGTAGATGAGCAGTTCTTC. Residues: CASSLGLAGVDEQFF.

The chain uses TRBV6-5 and TRBJ1-2, with 11 bases aligning to TRBD1. The CDR3 length is 16 residues. The germline V gene has CDR1 MNHEY and CDR2 SVGAGI. V trimming: 0 bases; J trimming: 5 bases; junction bases outside the gene matches: 5. CDR3 residues: CASSYSPDRGLYGYTF. In DNA form, the CDR3 reads TGTGCCAGCAGTTACTCGCCGGACAGGGGGCTTTATGGCTACACCTTC.

V gene TRBV7-6 combines with J gene TRBJ1-1; D gene unclear. Germline CDR1 is SGHVS and CDR2 is FNYEAQ. There are 13 residues in the CDR3. The V gene lost 4 bases and the J gene lost 4 bases, with 10 bases spanning the gap. CDR3 in amino acids: CASSSPGGTEAFF. As DNA, the CDR3 is TGTGCCAGCAGCTCGCCCGGCGGCACTGAAGCTTTCTTT. Based on the CDR3 plus reference TRBV7-6 and TRBJ1-1, the full variable domain is GAGVSQSPRYKVTKRGQDVALRCDPISGHVSLYWYRQALGQGPEFLTYFNYEAQQDKSGLPNDRFSAERPEGSISTLTIQRTEQRDSAMYRCASSSPGGTEAFFGQGTRLTVV.

The chain uses TRBV30 and TRBJ1-1; D unclear. V was pared by 2 bases and J by 6 bases, with 13 bases between. The CDR3 length is 13 residues. Germline loops: CDR1 GTSNPN, CDR2 SVGIG (reference sequence). CDR3 loop: CAWSRTLNAEAFF. CDR3 bases: TGTGCCTGGAGTCGAACCCTAAACGCTGAAGCTTTCTTT.

This rearrangement joins TRBV19 to TRBJ1-1; no clear D. The CDR3 covers 13 residues. Per germline, CDR1 LNHDA and CDR2 SQIVND (reference sequence). V was pared by 3 bases and J by 11 bases, with 16 bases between. CDR3 in amino acids: CASSIGPGGSAFF. The CDR3 bases are TGTGCCAGTAGTATTGGTCCCGGAGGTTCCGCTTTCTTT. The variable domain in full, completed from reference TRBV19 and TRBJ1-1, reads DGGITQSPKYLFRKEGQNVTLSCEQNLNHDAMYWYRQDPGQGLRLIYYSQIVNDFQKGDIAEGYSVSREKKESFPLTVTSAQKNPTAFYLCASSIGPGGSAFFGQGTRLTVV.

This chain connects TRBV19 to TRBJ2-1; 10 bases are shared with TRBD1. V lost 4 bases, J lost 9 bases, and 9 bases stayed unmatched. The CDR3 has 15 residues. Per the germline V gene, CDR1 is LNHDA and CDR2 is SQIVND (reference sequence). Here the CDR3 reads CASSTSGTGVREQFF. CDR3 nucleotide sequence: TGTGCCAGTAGTACTTCCGGGACAGGGGTTCGTGAGCAGTTCTTC.

The chain links TRBV27 to TRBJ2-3; D is ambiguous. Germline CDR1 is MNHEY and CDR2 is SMNVEV (reference sequence). This CDR3 has 13 amino acids. V lost 6 bases, J lost 4 bases, and 11 bases lay in between. The CDR3 region has the DNA TGTGCCAGCAGCCTATCTCGGGCAGATACGCAGTATTTT. It is translated as CASSLSRADTQYF.

DNA of the CDR3: TGTGCCAGCAGCGGGACAGGCGAGCAGCCCCAGCATTTT. Amino acids: CASSGTGEQPQHF. V is TRBV2 and J is TRBJ1-5; the match to TRBD1 covers 8 bases. This CDR3 is built from 13 residues. V lost 6 bases to trimming and J lost 7 bases; unmatched junction nucleotides: 5. Germline V gene sequence: CDR1 SNHLY, CDR2 FYNNEI.

The chain combines TRBV18 with TRBJ2-7; weak D call: TRBD2 (6 bases). Trimming shortened V by 5 bases and J by 6 bases, and 20 bases separated the two germline ends. Germline V gene sequence: CDR1 KGHSH, CDR2 LQKENI. CDR3 length: 15 amino acids. The DNA of the CDR3 is TGTGCCAGCTCAACCGGATGGGATGCGGGGTCCGAGCAGTACGTC. Translated: CASSTGWDAGSEQYV.

In regard to this clone: Other nucleotide sequences from this sample produce the same CDR3. This chain links TRBV19 with TRBJ1-5; 8 positions match TRBD1. Germline CDR1 LNHDA, CDR2 SQIVND (reference sequence). The CDR3 is made up of 14 amino acids. V shed 6 bases and J 2 bases; nucleotides not matched to a gene: 3. The CDR3 sequence: CASSPGQGNQPQHF. CDR3 in DNA: TGTGCCAGTAGCCCGGGACAGGGCAATCAGCCCCAGCATTTT.

The V call is TRBV6-5, the J call TRBJ1-3; possible D gene TRBD1, 6 bases. The CDR3 runs to 14 residues. The V gene's germline CDR1 is MNHEY and CDR2 SVGAGI. The V end was cut by 11 bases, the J end by 0 bases, with 14 bases between. This chain's CDR3 is CAASEGGSGNTIYF. The CDR3 nucleotides are TGTGCCGCCTCGGAAGGGGGCTCTGGAAACACCATATATTTT.

This chain joins TRBV5-1 and TRBJ2-1; 13 positions agree with TRBD2. With 4 bases clipped from V and 7 bases from J, the junction kept 5 bases outside the gene matches. The germline V gene has CDR1 SGHRS and CDR2 YFSETQ. This CDR3 is built from 15 residues. The CDR3 spells CASSAGTSGVNEQFF. In DNA, the CDR3 is TGCGCCAGCAGCGCCGGGACTAGCGGGGTTAATGAGCAGTTCTTC.

The chain employs TRBV19 and TRBJ1-5; D gene ambiguous. Germline V CDR1 and CDR2: LNHDA, SQIVND (reference sequence). This CDR3 region has 17 residues. Trimming cost V 7 bases and J 0 bases, with 19 bases left between them. CDR3 in amino acids: CASTELPDGLSNQPQHF. CDR3 DNA: TGTGCCAGTACCGAATTACCGGACGGACTTAGCAATCAGCCCCAGCATTTT.

This chain uses TRBV6-5 with TRBJ2-3; 8 bases are shared with TRBD1. The ends lost 6 bases at V and 1 base at J; junction bases unmatched: 0. CDR1 is MNHEY and CDR2 is SVGAGI in the germline V gene. The CDR3 spans 13 residues. CDR3 DNA sequence: TGTGCCAGCAGACAGGGGGGCACAGATACGCAGTATTTT. Translation gives CASRQGGTDTQYF.

This clone has a single count. The V call is TRBV6-5, the J call TRBJ2-4; perhaps TRBD1 as D (6 bases). V lost 6 bases, J lost 6 bases, and 9 bases lay in between. CDR3 length: 12 amino acids. CDR1 and CDR2 (germline): MNHEY, SVGAGI. The DNA for the CDR3 is TGTGCCAGCAGGGACAGCAGAAACATTCAGTACTTC. Its translation: CASRDSRNIQYF.